These 31 T cell receptor beta chains came from one sample sequenced in a study of blood T cell repertoires in COVID-19 (dated by TCRdb to the early 2020s). Receptor libraries were prepared by the immunoSEQ multiplex PCR assay. Imported from immuneACCESS, the table was reduced by TCRdb to in-frame sequences with V and J called. These copies leave out some clones; in studies compared against another copy, an unresolved V gene accounts for under half, and the cause of the remainder is not known. In this sample the table shows roughly 43,000 clones, 69% of which occur a single time. 6.2% of the sample is in the top ten clones. The sequencing input was peripheral blood. The receptors come from an elderly man with acute or convalescent COVID-19.

The chain links TRBV11-2 to TRBJ2-5; 9 bases are shared with TRBD1. Germline-derived CDR1 and CDR2 are SGHAT and FQNNGV. V lost 1 base and J lost 2; bases outside the gene matches: 2. This CDR3 comprises 15 residues. The CDR3 nucleotides read TGTGCCAGCAGCTTAGCCGGACAGGGGCAAGAGACCCAGTACTTC. Its translation is CASSLAGQGQETQYF.

J is TRBJ1-2 and V is TRBV5-1; weak D call: TRBD1 (5 bases). Deletions cut 7 bases from V and 7 bases from J, with 23 bases between. The length of the CDR3 is 15 residues. Germline V gene sequence: CDR1 SGHRS, CDR2 YFSETQ. Written as DNA, the CDR3 is TGCGCCAGCTCCGGGGGTGGGGGAGACTTAGGTGGCTACACCTTC. Translation: CASSGGGGDLGGYTF.

The rearrangement uses TRBV7-9 and TRBJ1-1; the D gene is possibly TRBD1 (6 bases). Germline CDR1 and CDR2: SEHNR and FQNEAQ (reference sequence). V gave up 5 bases and J gave up 5 bases, with 18 bases separating them. This CDR3 spans 15 amino acids. CDR3 nucleotides: TGTGCCAGCAGCAAGGGGCAGGGGACAAGGACTGAAGCTTTCTTT. It is translated as CASSKGQGTRTEAFF.

This clone was observed a handful of times. The rearrangement uses TRBV7-9 and TRBJ1-1; TRBD1 matches at 8 bases. The trim removed 7 bases at V and 6 bases at J, leaving 4 bases unmatched. There are 12 residues in the CDR3. Germline CDR1 and CDR2: SEHNR and FQNEAQ (reference sequence). CDR3 nucleotide sequence: TGTGCCAGCAACAGGGGGACCTCTGAAGCTTTCTTT. Amino acids: CASNRGTSEAFF.

This chain uses TRBV6-2 or TRBV6-3 with TRBJ1-6; 11 positions match TRBD1. The V gene's germline CDR1 is MNHEY and CDR2 SVGEGT. The CDR3 covers 17 residues. Germline trimming cut 3 bases from V and 9 bases from J; bases unmatched to any gene: 10. The CDR3 bases are TGTGCCAGCAGTTATGAGGACAGGGGGCGTGAAGGTTCACCCCTCCACTTT. This encodes CASSYEDRGREGSPLHF.

The chain recombines TRBV11-2 with TRBJ2-3; tentative D call: TRBD2 (5 bases). V was clipped by 4 bases and J by 2 bases, with 16 bases between them. Per germline, CDR1 SGHAT and CDR2 FQNNGV. The CDR3 is 16 amino acids. DNA of the CDR3: TGTGCCAGCAGCTCACGGAAGGACTCCCTCACAGATACGCAGTATTTT. Its translation is CASSSRKDSLTDTQYF.

Turning to this clone: In the same sample, other DNA sequences code for this CDR3. The chain employs TRBV3-1 (or the pseudogene TRBV3-2) and TRBJ2-1; D ambiguous. The CDR3 covers 13 residues. Trimming removed 4 bases from V and 0 bases from J, with 4 bases in between. From germline, CDR1 is LGHDT and CDR2 YNNKEL (reference sequence). The CDR3 here is CASSPGSYNEQFF. The CDR3 DNA follows: TGTGCCAGCAGCCCGGGCTCCTACAATGAGCAGTTCTTC.

This clone was found a few times. V and J are TRBV13 and TRBJ1-2; D ambiguous. This CDR3 comprises 16 residues. The germline V and J ends were trimmed by 5 bases and 4 bases, with 20 bases remaining between them. Germline V gives CDR1 PRHDT, CDR2 FYEKMQ (reference sequence). CDR3 sequence (DNA): TGTGCCAGCAGCGCAGTAGGGAACCGAGGGAGCTATGGCTACACCTTC. It translates to CASSAVGNRGSYGYTF. The full variable domain, rest sourced from reference TRBV13 and TRBJ1-2, is AAGVIQSPRHLIKEKRETATLKCYPIPRHDTVYWYQQGPGQDPQFLISFYEKMQSDKGSIPDRFSAQQFSDYHSELNMSSLELGDSALYFCASSAVGNRGSYGYTFGSGTRLTVV.

DNA of the CDR3: TGTGCCAGCAGCCCCCCCGGGGTTTGGAACACTGAAGCTTTCTTT. Its translation is CASSPPGVWNTEAFF. The V call is TRBV27, the J call TRBJ1-1; D not resolved. This CDR3 spans 15 amino acids. V was clipped by 6 bases and J by 1 base, with 15 bases between them. Germline V gives CDR1 MNHEY, CDR2 SMNVEV (reference sequence).

The chain links TRBV5-6 to TRBJ2-3; D perhaps matches TRBD1 (5 bases). There are 14 residues in the CDR3. Trimming removed 2 bases from V and 1 base from J, with 8 bases in between. Looked up from germline, CDR1 is SGHDT and CDR2 is YYEEEE. Written as DNA, the CDR3 is TGTGCCAGCAGCTTAGGGGTTGGCACAGATACGCAGTATTTT. This encodes CASSLGVGTDTQYF.

The V gene is TRBV19, the J gene TRBJ2-1, with 9 bases matching TRBD1. Trimming took 7 bases from V and 6 from J; bases not matched to a gene: 7. The CDR3 contains 14 residues. The germline CDR1 and CDR2 sequences are LNHDA and SQIVND (reference sequence). The CDR3, as DNA: TGTGCCAGTACGGACAGGGGAATAGGCAATGAGCAGTTCTTC. Its translation is CASTDRGIGNEQFF.

V is TRBV6-5 and J is TRBJ1-2; 7 bases line up with TRBD1. The CDR3 extends over 13 amino acids. CDR1 is MNHEY, CDR2 SVGAGI, per germline. V lost 7 bases, J lost 3 bases, and 5 bases stayed unmatched. CDR3 in amino acids: CASKIGTDYGYTF. As DNA, the CDR3 is TGTGCCAGCAAAATAGGGACAGACTATGGCTACACCTTC.

Turning to this clone: Relative to the germline gene, one junction end is altered; a read error may explain this. The V and J genes are TRBV11-2 and TRBJ2-7; 8 bases are a match to TRBD2. CDR1 and CDR2 from the germline V gene are SGHAT and FQNNGV. This CDR3 is 12 amino acids long. CDR3 amino acids: CASSLVGGGPNF. The CDR3 coding sequence is TGTGCCAGCAGCTTAGTCGGGGGGGGCCCTAACTTC.

The gene calls are TRBV30 and TRBJ2-3, with D perhaps TRBD2 (5 bases). This CDR3 is built from 13 residues. V gave up 2 bases and J gave up 5 bases, with 11 bases separating them. The V gene's germline CDR1 is GTSNPN and CDR2 SVGIG (reference sequence). CDR3 nucleotide sequence: TGTGCCTGGAGTCTGAGAGGAGGAGATACGCAGTATTTT. It specifies CAWSLRGGDTQYF.

This chain joins TRBV5-4 and TRBJ1-1; a weak D match, TRBD1 (6 bases). CDR1 SGHNT and CDR2 YYREEE come from the germline V gene (reference sequence). This CDR3 has 14 amino acids. Trimming cost V 1 base and J 1 base, with 8 bases left between them. CDR3 protein: CASSLRGGNTEAFF. The CDR3 nucleotides read TGTGCCAGCAGCTTGCGAGGGGGGAACACTGAAGCTTTCTTT.

The chain joins TRBV6-6 to TRBJ1-2; no definite D call. V was clipped by 10 bases and J by 4 bases, with 16 bases between them. Germline CDR1 reads MNHNY; CDR2 reads SVGAGI (reference sequence). The CDR3 contains 13 residues. The CDR3 bases are TGTGCCACCCCGGCGGATATGGGCTATGGCTACACCTTC. This sequence encodes CATPADMGYGYTF.

The chain couples TRBV11-3 to TRBJ2-1; 8 bases map to TRBD1. The CDR3 totals 13 residues. Trimming cost V 5 bases and J 6 bases; bases outside gene matches: 3. Per germline, CDR1 SGHNT and CDR2 YENEEA. The CDR3 spells CASSPGQANEQFF. CDR3 bases: TGTGCCAGCAGCCCGGGACAGGCCAATGAGCAGTTCTTC.

This rearrangement joins TRBV7-2 to TRBJ1-1; D perhaps matches TRBD1 (6 bases). The CDR3 runs to 14 residues. Between the trimmed V and J ends, which lost 3 bases and 2 bases, there was a span of 10 bases. Germline-derived CDR1 and CDR2 are SGHTA and FQGNSA. The CDR3 is CASSLTGANTEAFF. The CDR3, as DNA: TGTGCCAGCAGCTTGACAGGAGCAAACACTGAAGCTTTCTTT.

The DNA of the CDR3 is TGTGCCAGCAGCCCTGACTCTGTCTCTGGGGCCAACGTCCTGACTTTC. The encoded protein is CASSPDSVSGANVLTF. This chain connects TRBV6-2 or TRBV6-3 to TRBJ2-6; D unresolved. The CDR3 is 16 amino acids. Germline assignment: CDR1 MNHEY and CDR2 SVGEGT. Between the trimmed V and J ends, which lost 6 bases and 0 bases, there was a span of 12 bases.

About this clone: Without the conserved terminal phenylalanine or tryptophan, this CDR3 likely stems from a read error. The J gene is TRBJ1-1, the V gene TRBV30; D is unclear. V was cut by 4 bases and J by 6 bases, with 9 bases left in between. CDR3 length equals 11 residues. The germline gives CDR1 GTSNPN, CDR2 SVGIG (reference sequence). The CDR3, as DNA: TGTGCCTGGAACTACGGCCCTGAAGCTTTCCTT. This translates into CAWNYGPEAFL.

This chain connects TRBV30 to TRBJ2-7; TRBD1 agrees at 7 bases. Germline lookup yields CDR1 GTSNPN and CDR2 SVGIG (reference sequence). With V trimmed by 3 bases and J by 3 bases, 8 bases remained unmatched. The CDR3 sequence is 14 residues long. In DNA form, the CDR3 reads TGTGCCTGGAGCGGGACAGCCGACCTCTACGAGCAGTACTTC. Protein: CAWSGTADLYEQYF.

The chain uses TRBV7-3 and TRBJ2-3; D ambiguous. Germline CDR1 is SGHTA and CDR2 is FQGTGA. The length of the CDR3 is 16 residues. Trimming took off 0 bases at V and 8 bases at J, with 18 bases between the two ends. CDR3 sequence: CASSLTDAWATGTQYF. CDR3 DNA: TGTGCCAGCAGCTTAACGGATGCCTGGGCTACTGGTACGCAGTATTTT.

The rearrangement joins TRBV5-1 to TRBJ2-3; 9 bases agree with TRBD2. Trimming at V came to 0 bases and at J to 3 bases, leaving 5 bases not matched to a gene. Germline CDR1 SGHRS, CDR2 YFSETQ. This CDR3 comprises 16 residues. In nucleotides, the CDR3 is TGCGCCAGCAGCTTGGCCGGCGGGAGGGGAACAGATACGCAGTATTTT. The encoded protein is CASSLAGGRGTDTQYF.

J is TRBJ2-3 and V is TRBV5-1, with D unclear. The V gene lost 4 bases and the J gene lost 2 bases, with 8 bases spanning the gap. The CDR3 has 13 residues. Germline V CDR1 and CDR2: SGHRS, YFSETQ. The CDR3 reads CASSPLYTDTQYF. The CDR3 nucleotides are TGCGCCAGCAGCCCCTTGTACACAGATACGCAGTATTTT.

The chain links TRBV7-8 to TRBJ1-3; unclear D gene. The CDR3 covers 14 residues. CDR1 is SGHVS, CDR2 FQNEAQ, per germline. The V and J ends lost 2 bases and 1 base respectively, with 6 bases between them. The CDR3 sequence: CASSLTRSGNTIYF. CDR3 sequence (DNA): TGTGCCAGCAGCTTAACCAGATCTGGAAACACCATATATTTT.

The rearrangement links TRBV19 to TRBJ1-1, with D tentatively TRBD1 (5 bases). V lost 4 bases, J lost 0 bases, and 12 bases lay in between. The CDR3 loop spans 15 amino acids. The germline CDR1 and CDR2 sequences are LNHDA and SQIVND (reference sequence). The CDR3 region has the DNA TGTGCCAGTAGTACCTACAGGACGGTGAACACTGAAGCTTTCTTT. It codes for CASSTYRTVNTEAFF.

This clone has only a few counts. V usage is TRBV7-9 and J usage is TRBJ2-3; 11 bases fit TRBD2. With V trimmed by 3 bases and J by 2 bases, 4 bases remained unmatched. From germline, CDR1 is SEHNR and CDR2 FQNEAQ (reference sequence). This CDR3 has 16 amino acids. This CDR3 is CASSLQGLAVTDTQYF. The CDR3 region has the DNA TGTGCCAGCAGCTTGCAGGGACTAGCGGTCACAGATACGCAGTATTTT.

The chain links TRBV29-1 to TRBJ1-2; 12 nucleotides match TRBD1. The V segment lost 8 bases and the J segment 6 bases; nucleotides outside the gene matches: 4. Germline-derived CDR1 and CDR2 are SQVTM and ANQGSEA. The CDR3 totals 12 residues. The DNA of the CDR3 is TGCAGCTCGGGACAGGGGGCTGATGGCTACACCTTC. This codes for CSSGQGADGYTF.

The V and J genes are TRBV30 and TRBJ1-1; D is unresolved. Trimming took off 2 bases at V and 5 bases at J, with 12 bases between the two ends. Germline V gene lookup returns CDR1 GTSNPN and CDR2 SVGIG (reference sequence). The CDR3 length is 13 residues. CDR3 protein: CAWSLTGKTEAFF. The CDR3 DNA reads TGTGCCTGGAGTTTAACCGGTAAGACTGAAGCTTTCTTT.

V and J are TRBV5-8 and TRBJ1-3; unclear D gene. This CDR3 has 15 amino acids. V was trimmed by 5 bases and J by 1 base, leaving 13 bases between them. Germline V gene lookup returns CDR1 SGHTS and CDR2 YDEGEE. The DNA of the CDR3 is TGTGCCAGCAGGTTACGGGGTGCATCTGGAAACACCATATATTTT. As protein: CASRLRGASGNTIYF.

There are many counts of this clone. DNA for the CDR3: TGCGCCAGCAGCGCTGGACAGGGGGCGTGGTATGGCTACACCTTC. This gives the protein CASSAGQGAWYGYTF. The chain joins TRBV5-1 to TRBJ1-2; 11 positions match TRBD1. J gave up 5 bases and V 4 bases, and 7 bases lay outside the gene matches. The CDR3 loop spans 15 amino acids. Germline CDR1 is SGHRS and CDR2 is YFSETQ.